Listed below are T cell receptor beta chains from one sample, sequenced in a study of T cells after somatic rescue of genetic block. TCRdb keeps only in-frame clones here, not all; method: immunoSEQ multiplex PCR. The sample has approximately 15,000 clones; approximately 70% are singletons. The sample comprised peripheral blood mononuclear cells (PBMCs). These receptors were obtained from a boy aged 5-17 years. CDR3s include the opening cysteine and the closing phenylalanine or tryptophan. D genes are given only for firm matches. Only some rows state a clone size, as once, few, many or a class for expanded clones.

. TRBJ1-4 few TRBV6-5 CASRRRGRNEKLFF TGTGCCAGCAGGCGTCGAGGACGGAATGAAAAACTGTTTTTT
TRBD2 TRBJ2-4 . TRBV18 CASSPFPGRDLGVKNIQYF TGTGCCAGCTCACCATTCCCAGGGAGGGACCTCGGGGTCAAAAACATTCAGTACTTC
. TRBJ2-7 . TRBV11-1 CASSSRGGSYEQYF TGTGCCAGCAGCTCAAGGGGGGGTTCCTACGAGCAGTACTTC
. TRBJ2-7 once TRBV11-2 CASSRQLGRPYEQYF TGTGCCAGCAGCCGCCAGCTAGGCAGGCCGTACGAGCAGTACTTC
. TRBJ2-3 . TRBV5-1 CASSLTDTQYF TGCGCCAGCAGCTTAACAGATACGCAGTATTTT
. TRBJ2-5 . TRBV7-3 CASSLTGVQETQYF TGTGCCAGCAGCTTAACGGGGGTTCAAGAGACCCAGTACTTC
. TRBJ1-1 few TRBV21-1 CASSNTRFLDRETEAFF TGTGCCAGCAGCAACACGCGTTTTTTAGACAGGGAAACTGAAGCTTTCTTT
TRBD2 TRBJ2-7 few TRBV10-2 CASRSTSGRSYEQYF TGCGCCAGCAGATCAACTAGCGGGAGGTCCTACGAGCAGTACTTC
. TRBJ2-1 few TRBV6-6 CASSPTRGSYNEQFF TGTGCCAGCAGCCCCACGCGAGGATCCTACAATGAGCAGTTCTTC
TRBD2 TRBJ2-7 . TRBV10-3 CAISETRGSGNSYEQYF TGTGCCATCAGTGAGACGAGGGGAAGCGGGAATTCCTACGAGCAGTACTTC
. TRBJ2-3 . TRBV7-2 CASSFYGDTQYF TGTGCCAGCAGCTTTTACGGGGATACGCAGTATTTT
. TRBJ2-7 . TRBV6-6 CAISATGRGPYEQYF TGTGCCATCAGTGCCACAGGGAGGGGCCCCTACGAGCAGTACTTC
. TRBJ1-1 . TRBV7-3 CASSLPGSTEAFF TGTGCCAGCAGCTTACCAGGGAGCACTGAAGCTTTCTTT
TRBD1 TRBJ2-7 few TRBV5-1 CASSSGQGYSYEQYF TGCGCCAGCAGCTCGGGACAGGGATACTCCTACGAGCAGTACTTC
. TRBJ2-7 . TRBV2 CASRGDAYEQYF TGTGCCAGCAGGGGGGACGCCTACGAGCAGTACTTC
TRBD1 TRBJ1-6 . TRBV5-6 CASSRTGLGSPLHF TGTGCCAGCAGCCGGACAGGGTTAGGTTCACCCCTCCACTTT
. TRBJ2-5 . TRBV18 CASSPQEGVRAPETQYF TGTGCCAGCTCACCACAGGAAGGGGTTAGGGCTCCAGAGACCCAGTACTTC
. TRBJ2-1 . TRBV21-1 CASSKWVPIGSSYNEQFF TGTGCCAGCAGCAAATGGGTCCCCATCGGTTCCTCCTACAATGAGCAGTTCTTC
. TRBJ2-2 few TRBV5-1 CASSLARSAGELFF TGCGCCAGCAGCTTGGCGCGGTCAGCCGGGGAGCTGTTTTTT
. TRBJ2-6 . TRBV5-1 CASSLGSGNGANVLTF TGCGCCAGCAGCTTGGGGTCCGGAAATGGGGCCAACGTCCTGACTTTC
. TRBJ2-3 . TRBV18 CASSPPGAYTQYF TGTGCCAGCTCACCACCGGGAGCCTATACGCAGTATTTT
. TRBJ1-2 . TRBV18 CASSPRGDTNYGYTF TGTGCCAGCTCACCACGCGGGGACACTAACTATGGCTACACCTTC
. TRBJ2-3 . TRBV27 CASSLWGRGDTQYF TGTGCCAGCAGTTTATGGGGCCGGGGGGATACGCAGTATTTT
TRBD1 TRBJ2-5 . TRBV5-4 CASSKRTGAQETQYF TGTGCCAGCAGCAAGAGGACAGGGGCCCAAGAGACCCAGTACTTC
. TRBJ2-7 . TRBV7-2 CASSSNYYEQYF TGTGCCAGCAGCTCTAACTACTACGAGCAGTACTTC
TRBD1 TRBJ2-1 . TRBV9 CASSEGTGGHYNEQFF TGTGCCAGCAGCGAAGGGACAGGGGGCCACTACAATGAGCAGTTCTTC
. TRBJ2-7 . TRBV5-6 CASSLGPFYEQYF TGTGCCAGCAGCTTGGGACCTTTCTACGAGCAGTACTTC